These 25 T cell receptor beta chains were sequenced from one sample in a study of T cell responses to AZD1222 COVID-19 vaccine. Generated by immunoSEQ multiplex PCR, the TCRdb table keeps only in-frame clones and is missing some. The sample contains more than 150,000 clones, approximately 92% of which appear only once. Sequencing used peripheral blood, obtained on day 0 of AZD1222 vaccination. The receptors come from an adult in good health.

This sequence joins TRBV7-9 and TRBJ2-7, with a weak D call TRBD2 (6 bases). V gave up 8 bases and J gave up 4 bases, with 18 bases separating them. In germline, CDR1 is SEHNR, CDR2 FQNEAQ (reference sequence). This CDR3 has 14 amino acids. The CDR3 DNA is TGTGCCAGCGGGGGGTCGGAAGTTTCGTACGAGCAGTACGTC. Translating it yields CASGGSEVSYEQYV.

The chain carries TRBV7-8 and TRBJ2-1; 9 nucleotides agree with TRBD1. With 7 bases clipped from V and 2 bases from J, the junction kept 6 bases outside the gene matches. Looked up from germline, CDR1 is SGHVS and CDR2 is FQNEAQ. The CDR3 loop spans 15 amino acids. CDR3 protein: CASTKGDRAYNEQFF. The CDR3 nucleotides read TGTGCCAGCACTAAGGGGGACAGGGCCTACAATGAGCAGTTCTTC.

The genes are TRBV2 and TRBJ2-2, with D perhaps TRBD1 (6 bases). Germline V gene data show CDR1 as SNHLY and CDR2 as FYNNEI. This CDR3 spans 14 amino acids. The V gene lost 4 bases and the J gene lost 4 bases, with 10 bases spanning the gap. Here the CDR3 DNA reads TGTGCCAGCAGTGGGGGGCCTGGCACCGGGGAGCTGTTTTTT. Residues: CASSGGPGTGELFF.

The chain carries TRBV2 and TRBJ1-3, with D unclear. The V gene's germline CDR1 is SNHLY and CDR2 FYNNEI. V was pared by 3 bases and J by 4 bases, with 7 bases between. CDR3 size: 13 residues. The CDR3 sequence is CASSDWGGNTIYF. The CDR3 region has the DNA TGTGCCAGCAGTGACTGGGGAGGAAACACCATATATTTT.

The V gene is TRBV27, the J gene TRBJ2-7, with 8 nucleotides matching TRBD1. CDR3 size: 15 residues. V lost 4 bases and J lost 3; bases outside the gene matches: 8. Germline V gene sequence: CDR1 MNHEY, CDR2 SMNVEV (reference sequence). CDR3: CASSWSGTGSYEQYF. For the CDR3, the DNA is TGTGCCAGCAGTTGGTCCGGGACAGGCAGCTACGAGCAGTACTTC.

The chain links TRBV19 to TRBJ2-3; the D is unclear. The ends were cut back, 3 bases at V and 0 bases at J, with 7 bases in the middle. The germline CDR1 and CDR2 sequences are LNHDA and SQIVND (reference sequence). CDR3 length: 14 residues. The CDR3 DNA sequence: TGTGCCAGTAGTATCACCAGCAGCACAGATACGCAGTATTTT. It codes for CASSITSSTDTQYF.

V gene TRBV19 combines with J gene TRBJ1-2; D is ambiguous. V was trimmed by 9 bases and J by 0 bases, leaving 26 bases between them. CDR1 is LNHDA and CDR2 is SQIVND in the germline V gene (reference sequence). This CDR3 spans 18 amino acids. This chain's CDR3 is CASSYAGRTLTANYGYTF. CDR3 nucleotides: TGTGCCAGCTCATATGCGGGTAGAACACTGACGGCTAACTATGGCTACACCTTC.

The chain joins TRBV12-3 or TRBV12-4 to TRBJ1-2; the D is unclear. This CDR3 contains 12 residues. Deletions cut 6 bases from V and 6 bases from J, with 11 bases between. In DNA form, the CDR3 reads TGTGCCAGCAGCGGACGGGGTGATGGCTACACCTTC. This translates into CASSGRGDGYTF.

This clone is a singleton in its sample. This chain joins TRBV7-3 and TRBJ2-5, with TRBD2 as a possible D gene (5 bases). Germline V lookup: CDR1 SGHTA, CDR2 FQGTGA. The V gene lost 1 base and the J gene lost 5 bases, with 8 bases spanning the gap. The CDR3 has 13 residues. The CDR3 DNA is TGTGCCAGCAGCTTAAACTCGGGGGAGACCCAGTACTTC. Translated, it gives CASSLNSGETQYF.

The chain has TRBV4-3 and TRBJ1-2; no definite D call. The CDR3 covers 17 residues. Deletions cut 0 bases from V and 5 bases from J, with 19 bases between. Germline-derived CDR1 and CDR2 are LGHNA and YSLEER. Written as DNA, the CDR3 is TGCGCCAGCAGCCAAGACATTGCCACGTCAACGGGGTATGGCTACACCTTC. Its translation: CASSQDIATSTGYGYTF.

The chain combines TRBV7-9 with TRBJ2-7; 7 nucleotides match TRBD1. The CDR3 has 17 amino acids. J gave up 2 bases and V 5 bases, and 15 bases lay outside the gene matches. Per germline, CDR1 SEHNR and CDR2 FQNEAQ (reference sequence). CDR3 in amino acids: CASSLQNPGQRAYEQYV. The CDR3 DNA is TGTGCCAGCAGCCTTCAAAACCCGGGACAGAGAGCCTACGAGCAGTACGTC.

This clone is a singleton in its sample. The chain links TRBV9 to TRBJ2-3, with TRBD1 matching 9 bases. Germline V gene sequence: CDR1 SGDLS, CDR2 YYNGEE. The CDR3 is made up of 17 amino acids. The J segment lost 0 bases and the V segment lost 4 bases, leaving 9 bases of the junction unmatched. The DNA of the CDR3 is TGTGCCAGCAGCTCACCTCGGACAGGGGATAGCACAGATACGCAGTATTTT. Encoded protein: CASSSPRTGDSTDTQYF.

This chain links TRBV5-1 with TRBJ2-7, with 8 bases matching TRBD1. CDR1 is SGHRS and CDR2 is YFSETQ in the germline V gene. CDR3 length: 15 amino acids. J lost 5 bases, V lost 4 bases, and 11 bases had no gene match. The CDR3 DNA reads as TGCGCCAGCAGCCTAGGACAGGGTGGAATCCACGAGCAGTACTTC. This translates into CASSLGQGGIHEQYF.

V usage is TRBV2 and J usage is TRBJ2-5; the D is unclear. The V end lost 1 base, the J end lost 5 bases, and 5 bases lay between the germline ends. The CDR3 is made up of 12 amino acids. Germline CDR1 is SNHLY and CDR2 is FYNNEI. CDR3 sequence: CASSEGLETQYF. The CDR3 nucleotides read TGTGCCAGCAGTGAAGGTTTGGAGACCCAGTACTTC.

V gene TRBV5-1 combines with J gene TRBJ2-3; TRBD2 aligns across 8 bases. Germline-derived CDR1 and CDR2 are SGHRS and YFSETQ. CDR3 length equals 16 residues. The V gene end was trimmed by 2 bases and the J gene end by 3 bases; junction bases not matched to a gene: 8. The CDR3: CASSFSAGARTDTQYF. The CDR3 nucleotides are TGCGCCAGCAGCTTTTCAGCGGGGGCGAGGACAGATACGCAGTATTTT. The complete variable domain, with remaining parts taken from reference TRBV5-1 and TRBJ2-3, reads KAGVTQTPRYLIKTRGQQVTLSCSPISGHRSVSWYQQTPGQGLQFLFEYFSETQRNKGNFPGRFSGRQFSNSRSEMNVSTLELGDSALYLCASSFSAGARTDTQYFGPGTRLTVL.

The chain links TRBV30 to TRBJ2-5; D might be TRBD2 (5 bases). The CDR3 totals 11 residues. Trimming left V 4 bases short and J 5 bases short, with 8 bases between. Germline CDR1 GTSNPN, CDR2 SVGIG (reference sequence). The CDR3, as DNA: TGTGCCTGGACTGGGAGTGAGACCCAGTACTTC. Translated: CAWTGSETQYF.

The rearrangement uses TRBV5-8 and TRBJ1-2; no reliable D call. Germline CDR1 reads SGHTS; CDR2 reads YDEGEE. Trimming took 4 bases from V and 8 from J, leaving 18 bases between them. This CDR3 has 14 residues. CDR3 nucleotide sequence: TGTGCCAGCAGCCCACCTTTATCTGGCGGCGGCTACACCTTC. Its translation: CASSPPLSGGGYTF.

The chain is built from TRBV11-2 and TRBJ2-7; 8 bases map to TRBD1. The CDR3 loop spans 17 amino acids. V gave up 1 base and J gave up 7 bases; unmatched junction bases: 15. Germline V lookup: CDR1 SGHAT, CDR2 FQNNGV. The CDR3 reads CASSLGPTGRGPIEQYF. The CDR3, as DNA: TGTGCCAGCAGCTTAGGACCAACCGGCAGGGGGCCGATAGAGCAGTACTTC.

This clone was seen only a few times. The chain employs TRBV18 and TRBJ2-7, with 7 bases identical to TRBD2. The CDR3 extends over 16 amino acids. The V and J ends lost 6 bases and 7 bases, in that order; junction bases with no gene match: 18. CDR1 is KGHSH, CDR2 LQKENI, per germline. The CDR3 region has the DNA TGTGCCAGCTCCCGCGGGAGTAGCGGGCCCTACCGAGAGCAGTACTTC. This encodes CASSRGSSGPYREQYF.

The chain is built from TRBV6-5 and TRBJ2-1, with 8 bases aligning to TRBD1. Germline V gene data show CDR1 as MNHEY and CDR2 as SVGAGI. The CDR3 contains 15 residues. After removal of 6 bases from V and 2 bases from J, the junction contained 6 bases not matched to a gene. The CDR3 reads CASRPGQGAYNEQFF. The CDR3 DNA reads as TGTGCCAGCAGACCTGGACAGGGTGCCTACAATGAGCAGTTCTTC.

V and J are TRBV25-1 and TRBJ1-6; 7 nucleotides align to TRBD1. Germline CDR1 reads MGHDK; CDR2 reads SYGVNS. V gave up 8 bases and J gave up 6 bases; unmatched junction bases: 7. CDR3 length: 14 amino acids. The CDR3: CASHGDSGNSPLHF. The DNA of the CDR3 is TGTGCCAGCCACGGGGACAGCGGTAATTCACCCCTCCACTTT.

V and J are TRBV5-1 and TRBJ1-6; 9 nucleotides align to TRBD1. The CDR3 has 14 amino acids. V shed 3 bases and J 9 bases; nucleotides not matched to a gene: 4. The germline CDR1 and CDR2 sequences are SGHRS and YFSETQ. This chain's CDR3 is CASSWGQGSSPLHF. The CDR3 coding sequence is TGCGCCAGCAGCTGGGGACAGGGAAGTTCACCCCTCCACTTT.

The chain couples TRBV10-3 to TRBJ2-7; TRBD1 matches at 11 bases. Germline V gene sequence: CDR1 ENHRY, CDR2 SYGVKD. Unmatched junction bases numbered 20, after V lost 6 bases and J lost 7 bases. The CDR3 is made up of 18 amino acids. Written as DNA, the CDR3 is TGTGCCATCAGGGAGGCCGGGACAGGGGGAACTGCCGGGAGGGAGCAGTACTTC. Residues: CAIREAGTGGTAGREQYF.

The V and J genes are TRBV6-5 and TRBJ1-5; no clear D gene. Looked up from germline, CDR1 is MNHEY and CDR2 is SVGAGI. CDR3 size: 13 residues. V lost 2 bases and J lost 4, with 6 bases in between. This CDR3 is CASSYAPNQPQHF. The CDR3 DNA reads TGTGCCAGCAGTTACGCACCTAATCAGCCCCAGCATTTT.

The V and J genes are TRBV5-1 and TRBJ1-5, with no clear D. V shed 4 bases and J shed 3 bases, with 11 bases lying between them. This CDR3 spans 14 amino acids. Germline V gene data show CDR1 as SGHRS and CDR2 as YFSETQ. As DNA, the CDR3 is TGCGCCAGCAGCGTAGGGCAGCCCAATCAGCCCCAGCATTTT. Residues: CASSVGQPNQPQHF.